Listed below are T cell receptor beta chains from one sample, sequenced in a study of human T cells and chemical hapten exposure. TCRdb called the RACE reads again in MiXCR, with one record for every CDR3 protein. The sample carries fewer than 90,000 distinct CDR3 sequences, approximately 6.6% recorded once. The material sequenced was whole blood, taken in connection with sensitization to the hapten diphenylcyclopropenone (DPC). Source of these receptors: a woman aged 30 to 39 with alopecia areata. Some clones in this sample may be carry-over from other donors' samples. The CDR3 runs from the conserved cysteine through the conserved F or W. The D gene is left open where the match is weak. Part of the rows lack a size; the others show once, few, many or a class for expanded clones.

d_call | clone_size | j_call | v_call | cdr3_length | cdr3_nt | cdr3_aa
TRBD1 | many | TRBJ2-1 | TRBV20-1 | 11 | TGCAGTGCGCACAGGGGAAATGAGCAGTTCTTC | CSAHRGNEQFF
TRBD1 | many | TRBJ2-5 | TRBV24-1 | 15 | TGTGCCACCAGTGATCCAGGGACAGGGCAAGAGACCCAGTACTTC | CATSDPGTGQETQYF
TRBD1 | - | TRBJ1-1 | TRBV5-1 | 16 | TGCGCCAGCAGCTTAACAGGGGGCGCGGAGAACACTGAAGCTTTCTTT | CASSLTGGAENTEAFF
- | many | TRBJ2-3 | TRBV5-6 | 15 | TGTGCCAGCAGCCGACCGGGACTGGGCACAGATACGCAGTATTTT | CASSRPGLGTDTQYF
- | few | TRBJ1-3 | TRBV18 | 15 | TGTGCCAGCTCAGCCGACCGATACTCTGGAAACACCATATATTTT | CASSADRYSGNTIYF
- | many | TRBJ2-1 | TRBV6-5 | 17 | TGTGCCAGCAGTTACTCCAACAGGCGCTTCTCCTACAATGAGCAGTTCTTC | CASSYSNRRFSYNEQFF
TRBD1 | - | TRBJ1-1 | TRBV6-5 | 13 | TGTGCCAGCAAGCCCCAGGGGGACACTGAAGCTTTCTTT | CASKPQGDTEAFF
- | - | TRBJ2-5 | TRBV7-9 | 12 | TGTGCCAGCAGCTTAGGTGGGAAGACCCAGTACTTC | CASSLGGKTQYF
TRBD1 | many | TRBJ1-5 | TRBV6-5 | 14 | TGTGCCAGCAGTATAACAGGGGGATCTCAGCCCCAGCATTTT | CASSITGGSQPQHF
- | few | TRBJ1-3 | TRBV5-1 | 17 | TGCGCCAGCAGCTTGGATACAGGAGGAACTCGTGGAAACACCATATATTTT | CASSLDTGGTRGNTIYF
- | many | TRBJ2-3 | TRBV6-5 | 14 | TGTGCCAGCAGCTCTGGACGACGCACAGATACGCAGTATTTT | CASSSGRRTDTQYF
TRBD1 | many | TRBJ2-2 | TRBV20-1 | 13 | TGCAGTGGACAGGGGGCGGTCACCGGGGAGCTGTTTTTT | CSGQGAVTGELFF
TRBD1 | - | TRBJ1-1 | TRBV30 | 13 | TGTGCCTGGAGTCTCCAGGGGGACACTGAAGCTTTCTTT | CAWSLQGDTEAFF
- | many | TRBJ2-4 | TRBV2 | 14 | TGTGCCAGTCGAGATGACCCGGCGGGAAACATTCAGTACTTC | CASRDDPAGNIQYF
- | - | TRBJ1-1 | TRBV2 | 13 | TGTGCCAGCACTGAACGCCTCAACACTGAAGCTTTCTTT | CASTERLNTEAFF
TRBD1 | few | TRBJ1-4 | TRBV6-1 | 16 | TGTGCCAGCAGTGAAGTGGTGGGACAGGGAAATGAAAAACTGTTTTTT | CASSEVVGQGNEKLFF
- | - | TRBJ1-1 | TRBV14 | 12 | TGTGCCAGCAGCCACGAGGGGACTGAAGCTTTCTTT | CASSHEGTEAFF
- | many | TRBJ1-1 | TRBV7-2 | 16 | TGTGCCAGCAGCTTAGCGTACTACAACCTAAACACTGAAGCTTTCTTT | CASSLAYYNLNTEAFF
TRBD2 | few | TRBJ2-4 | TRBV27 | 19 | TGTGCCAGCAGCCGTCTCGGGGGGGCCGGAAGTGTGGCCAAAAACATTCAGTACTTC | CASSRLGGAGSVAKNIQYF
- | - | TRBJ2-7 | TRBV11-2 | 13 | TGTGCCAGCAGCTTAGATGTCCGGGGGGAGCAGTACTTC | CASSLDVRGEQYF
- | - | TRBJ1-5 | TRBV5-1 | 15 | TGCGCCAGCAGCTTGGCTGGGAATAGCAATCAGCCCCAGCATTTT | CASSLAGNSNQPQHF
TRBD1 | many | TRBJ1-2 | TRBV12-3/TRBV12-4 | 13 | TGTGCCAGCAGTGCAACAGGGGTGTATGGCTACACCTTC | CASSATGVYGYTF
- | many | TRBJ2-7 | TRBV12-3/TRBV12-4 | 14 | TGTGCCAGCAGTCCGGACTTCGCTAACTACGAGCAGTACTTC | CASSPDFANYEQYF
- | - | TRBJ1-1 | TRBV6-5 | 16 | TGTGCCAGCAGTTACGGTTTCCCGCGAACAACCACTGAAGCTTTCTTT | CASSYGFPRTTTEAFF
- | many | TRBJ2-5 | TRBV3-1 | 15 | TGTGCCAGCAGCCAAGTGGCTACGGATGCGAAGACCCAGTACTTC | CASSQVATDAKTQYF
- | many | TRBJ1-1 | TRBV29-1 | 15 | TGCAGCGGCGCCGCCTCGGCTTATATGAACACTGAAGCTTTCTTT | CSGAASAYMNTEAFF
TRBD1 | - | TRBJ2-7 | TRBV18 | 19 | TGTGCCAGCTCCCCTAAATTAGGGACAGGGAGTTTGGGTCCCTACGAGCAGTACTTC | CASSPKLGTGSLGPYEQYF
- | - | TRBJ1-2 | TRBV5-4 | 16 | TGTGCCAGCAGCTCACCCCCGAGGACAGCCAACTATGGCTACACCTTC | CASSSPPRTANYGYTF
TRBD2 | - | TRBJ2-1 | TRBV30 | 15 | TGTGCCTGGAGTGTAACGGGGGGGCTCTTAATAGAGCAGTTCTTC | CAWSVTGGLLIEQFF
- | many | TRBJ2-7 | TRBV7-6 | 15 | TGTGCCAGCAGCCTCGAGAGCGACTTCTACTACGAGCAGTACTTC | CASSLESDFYYEQYF
- | many | TRBJ1-2 | TRBV11-2 | 13 | TGTGCCAGCAGCTTACCGGGATGGTATGGCTACACCTTC | CASSLPGWYGYTF
TRBD1 | - | TRBJ1-1 | TRBV12-3/TRBV12-4 | 13 | TGTGCCAGCGATGACAGGGCTGGAACTGAAGCTTTCTTT | CASDDRAGTEAFF
TRBD2 | - | TRBJ2-3 | TRBV3-1 | 16 | TGTGCCAGCAGCGCTAGCGGGGGGGGCCTCGGGAATACGCAGTATTTT | CASSASGGGLGNTQYF
- | many | TRBJ1-1 | TRBV5-1 | 15 | TGCGCCAGCAGCAACAGTCCGAAGGGAGGCACTGAAGCTTTCTTT | CASSNSPKGGTEAFF
- | - | TRBJ2-3 | TRBV11-2 | 13 | TGTGCCAGCAGCTTAGAGTTGGGGGATACGCAGTATTTT | CASSLELGDTQYF
TRBD2 | many | TRBJ2-7 | TRBV20-1 | 13 | TGCAGTGCTAGGGGGACTAGCGACTACGAGCAGTACTTC | CSARGTSDYEQYF
TRBD1 | few | TRBJ1-4 | TRBV5-1 | 15 | TGCGCCAGCAGCGAAACCGGGACAGCTAATGAAAAACTGTTTTTT | CASSETGTANEKLFF